Detailed here is one TCR beta chain. Its specific antigen is unknown. The input lacks base qualities; no much larger clone sits a single base away. This sample was taken from a study of T-cell memory formation after mild COVID-19 (dated by TCRdb to the early 2020s). About the investigation overall: TCR sequence clusters from the two donors were found to be largely donor specific. Longitudinal TCRalpha and TCRbeta repertoire sequencing tracked T-cell clones expanding and contracting after mild COVID-19 in two donors. Two young, previously healthy adult volunteers made up the cohort, one male and one female.

The CDR3 spans 13 residues, from the cysteine through the phenylalanine. The sequence is cut down to CDR3 DNA, 39 bases in frame from base 1. Based on the germline V gene (reference sequence), the CDR1 and CDR2 sequences are LGHDT and YNNKEL. Unmatched junction bases come to 4, with V trimmed by 5 bases and J by 4 bases. Overall study outcomes, separate from this receptor: Whether the second-wave clones peaking on day 37 were SARS-CoV-2 specific was not confirmed. Only a couple of mild cases were covered in the study, and larger cohorts including severe cases with pre-infection samples were considered necessary. Some responding clones were detected in pre-infection memory, suggesting pre-existing cross-reactive memory T cells joined the SARS-CoV-2 response. Clones that contracted from day 15 to 85 showed balanced CD4/CD8 phenotypes, whereas a second wave of clones that expanded from day 15 to 37 leaned towards CD4+. Contracting CD4+ clones appeared mostly in the CM and EM memory subsets, whereas CD8+ clones were enriched in EMRA.

Ficoll-Paque density gradient centrifugation was the method used to isolate PBMCs. Instrument on record: Illumina NovaSeq 6000. TCRalpha and TCRbeta cDNA libraries were built by 5'RACE with constant-segment primers, adding sample barcodes and unique molecular identifiers. RNA was extracted from every sample with Trizol reagent. Libraries were amplified in two PCR steps, with a second sample barcode and Illumina TruSeq adapters added in the second step. Sequencing of libraries was performed on an Illumina NovaSeq with 2 x 150 bp paired-end reads. The paper's data handling went like this. Demultiplexing of reads and collapsing into UMI-guided consensus sequences were performed with migec v1.2.7. With mixcr v2.1.11, UMI consensuses were aligned to TRA and TRB V and J templates and assembled into clonotypes. A clonotype was counted as expanded or contracted only if both edgeR and NoisET called the change significant, with noise models trained on biological replicates. For edgeR calls, a false discovery rate-adjusted p below 0.01 and a log2 fold-change threshold of 1 were applied. PCA with hierarchical clustering of max-normalized trajectories of the 1000 most abundant clonotypes was used as exploratory dynamics analysis. Each responding clone was given a CD4 or CD8 phenotype based on the CD4+ and CD8+ repertoires, which had been sequenced separately. Starting from the raw public reads, TCRdb applied fastp trimming at Q25, assembled clones with MiXCR and retained in-frame beta chains. Rows are unified per CDR3 protein, each entry keeping the most common DNA and genes. TCRdb's processing, not the study's, gives the V and J calls here. This sample is represented by hundreds of thousands of distinct CDR3 sequences; around a sixth of them were singletons. The ten largest clonotypes hold 12% of the sample.

The chain uses TRBV3-1 and TRBJ1-1; TRBD1 lines up with 7 middle nucleotides. Sequencing input: PBMCs or a T cell subset sorted from them (not recorded which). The receptor's source is an adult woman who had mild COVID-19 (a few samples of this study predate the infection). The sample titles of this study are shuffled in the database, so cell type and time point are left out; the donor was told from shared clones. The CDR3 loop reads CASSTHRGTEAFF. Here is the DNA: TGTGCCAGCAGCACCCACAGGGGCACTGAAGCTTTCTTT.